This T cell receptor (beta chain) originates from a study of identifying expanded T cells in peripheral blood. The study, taken as a whole, reports: Roughly two-week clone count variance significantly increased as total template count grew. Technical replicates showed around 1.2 changed clones; two weeks approximately 16; four weeks 19.

In germline, CDR1 is MGHDK, CDR2 SYGVNS. CDR3 size: 13 residues. V was trimmed by 2 bases and J by 5 bases, leaving 7 bases between them. Data came from immunoSEQ multiplex PCR; TCRdb stores just in-frame clones and leaves some out. The table shows about 86,000 clones, with 80% to 90% occurring only once. During the collection period, no donor immune events like infections were recorded. Points on this clone: Its specificity is unknown.

The chain uses TRBV25-1 and TRBJ1-5; no definite D call. The receptor was derived from a person aged 18-70 years in good health. The source material was blood. The CDR3 loop is CASSERAYQPQHF. The CDR3 nucleotides are TGTGCCAGCAGTGAACGGGCCTATCAGCCCCAGCATTTT.